This T cell receptor beta chain was recorded in a study of blood T cell repertoires in COVID-19. At the level of the study: Both acute and convalescent COVID-19 samples were obtained from the United States, Italy and Spain. Sample material is recorded as cDNA or gDNA derived from T cells, B-cell-depleted T cells, or PBMCs.

Methods used by the authors: Cell counts per sample came from amplifying reference gene primers. Only in-frame clones appear in the TCRdb table, and some are missing; sequencing was by immunoSEQ multiplex PCR. V and J calls and clone size are copied from that table; D and trimming were computed from the DNA. This table holds roughly 99,000 clones, more than 65% found once. Trimming shortened V by 1 base and J by 5 bases, and 14 bases separated the two germline ends. This CDR3 region has 16 residues. The germline CDR1 and CDR2 sequences are SEHNR and FQNEAQ (reference sequence). This receptor was obtained from a woman aged 80 or over with acute or convalescent COVID-19. Sequencing was carried out using peripheral blood. The V call is TRBV7-9, the J call TRBJ1-4; D gene ambiguous. The chain's CDR3 is CASSLGLGQRNEKLFF. CDR3 nucleotides: TGTGCCAGCAGCTTAGGGTTGGGTCAGCGAAATGAAAAACTGTTTTTT.